This T cell receptor beta chain was sequenced in a study of T cells in Graves' hyperthyroidism and ophthalmopathy. General study results and limits: Most clonotypes expanded in thyroid above 0.001 were likewise present in blood.

Researchers barred patients who had uncontrolled infection, other autoimmune disease, pregnancy or lactation. Thyroid ultrasound and orbital computed tomography, with clinical symptoms and serum thyroxine and TRAb, informed diagnoses. What was amplified from RNA transcripts were TCR beta CDR3 regions. HTBI primers were employed in a first-round RT-PCR of the TCR CDR3. One entry per CDR3 protein results from TCRdb running MiXCR on the multiplex PCR reads. The repertoire holds about 340,000 distinct CDR3 sequences, with around 23% as singletons. Germline assignment: CDR1 SGHRS and CDR2 YFSETQ. The CDR3 runs 15 residues. Losses at the gene ends were 3 bases for V and 11 bases for J; bases not matched to a gene: 10. This clonotype was picked up many times. The target antigen is unknown.

The V call is TRBV5-1, the J call TRBJ1-3; 11 bases line up with TRBD1. The sequence was collected from a woman aged 45-65 years with Graves' hyperthyroidism. The sequenced sample consisted of blood. CDR3 loop: CASSSLGTGGEAIYF. In nucleotides, the CDR3 is TGCGCCAGCAGCTCCCTCGGGACAGGGGGAGAGGCCATATATTTT. The whole variable domain, remainder taken from reference TRBV5-1 and TRBJ1-3, is KAGVTQTPRYLIKTRGQQVTLSCSPISGHRSVSWYQQTPGQGLQFLFEYFSETQRNKGNFPGRFSGRQFSNSRSEMNVSTLELGDSALYLCASSSLGTGGEAIYFGEGSWLTVV.